Below, 6 T cell receptor beta chains from the same sample are listed, as sequenced in a study of T cells in women clearing cervical HPV infection. Libraries were prepared by immunoSEQ multiplex PCR; TCRdb keeps only in-frame clonotypes and omits some of them. The record lists 20,000 to 30,000 clones, of which the ten most abundant hold under 6.5%. The sample comprised blood buffy coat. The receptors come from a woman aged 18 to 75 with a cervical HPV16 infection that either progressed to CIN3+ or cleared (not recorded which).

Incomplete CDR3 DNA: TGTGCCAGCTCACCAGGACAGTCAGACAGTGAG. It encodes CASSPGQSDSE. The CDR3 in its entirety is CASSPGQSDSEQFF. The chain carries TRBV18 and TRBJ2-1; D is perhaps TRBD1 (6 bases). Coverage ceases 3 residues before the CDR3 finishes, and the germline J gene fills in the end. Germline V gives CDR1 KGHSH, CDR2 LQKENI. The CDR3 is 14 amino acids. Trimming took off 2 bases at V and 9 bases at J, with 14 bases between the two ends.

On this clone itself: Read sequence stops 3 residues before the CDR3 end, and the germline J gene provides the missing end. The J gene is TRBJ2-2, the V gene TRBV7-6; the D gene is possibly TRBD2 (6 bases). The CDR3 sequence is 14 residues long. Trimming pared 7 bases from V and 4 bases from J, leaving 13 bases between. Per the germline V gene, CDR1 is SGHVS and CDR2 is FNYEAQ. Incomplete CDR3 DNA: TGTGCCAGCACCCGAGCGCGGGGCACCGGGGAG. Translation: CASTRARGTGE. The CDR3 in full is CASTRARGTGELFF.

Remarks on this clone: The sequence runs out 3 residues before the end of the CDR3; the remainder is reconstructed from the germline J gene. The genes are TRBV7-6 and TRBJ2-7; 9 bases agree with TRBD2. The ends lost 5 bases at V and 2 bases at J; junction bases unmatched: 10. The CDR3 consists of 16 residues. In germline, CDR1 is SGHVS, CDR2 FNYEAQ. CDR3 bases read: TGTGCCAGCAGCCCCCGGGGGGGGACTAGCACCTACGAG. It specifies CASSPRGGTSTYE. In full, the CDR3 reads CASSPRGGTSTYEQYF.

With respect to this clone: The DNA ends 3 residues before the CDR3 does, and the rest of the CDR3 is filled in from the germline J gene. The chain recombines TRBV30 with TRBJ2-2, with TRBD2 identical over 14 bases. The CDR3 consists of 18 residues. Trimming cost V 4 bases and J 6 bases; bases outside gene matches: 13. Germline V gene lookup returns CDR1 GTSNPN and CDR2 SVGIG (reference sequence). CDR3 DNA (partial): TGTGCCTGGATGGGACCGGGACTAGCGGGAGTTAGTGCCGGGGAG. The encoded protein is CAWMGPGLAGVSAGE. From start to end, the CDR3 is CAWMGPGLAGVSAGELFF.

As for this clone: The read is 3 residues too short to cover the CDR3 end, so that end is filled in from the germline J gene. The chain recombines TRBV5-1 with TRBJ2-3; possible D gene TRBD1, 5 bases. This CDR3 region has 13 residues. In germline, CDR1 is SGHRS, CDR2 YFSETQ. Incomplete CDR3 DNA: TGCGCCAGCAGGGCTAGAGGACAAGAGACG. Its translation is CASRARGQET. The CDR3 in its entirety is CASRARGQETQYF.

For this clone: With the read ending 3 residues before the CDR3 end, the germline J gene is used to fill in that end. The V and J genes are TRBV30 and TRBJ1-4; TRBD1 is a possible D gene (6 bases). The V gene lost 2 bases and the J gene lost 3 bases, with 10 bases spanning the gap. This CDR3 has 14 amino acids. Germline CDR1 reads GTSNPN; CDR2 reads SVGIG (reference sequence). This chain's CDR3 is CAWSPGQSNEKLFF. CDR3 DNA, as far as it was read: TGTGCCTGGAGTCCCGGACAGTCTAATGAAAAA.